Below are 3 T cell receptor beta chains sequenced from a single sample in a study of T cell changes during pregnancy in multiple sclerosis. Data came from immunoSEQ multiplex PCR; TCRdb stores just in-frame clones and leaves some out. The data contain over 100,000 clones, more than 85% of them singletons. The specimen was peripheral blood, collected in the third trimester of pregnancy. The source is a female donor with multiple sclerosis, enrolled in a pregnancy study.

The rearrangement joins TRBV6-5 to TRBJ1-2, with a possible D match to TRBD1 (6 bases). The CDR3 runs 13 residues. Trimming took off 5 bases at V and 4 bases at J, with 11 bases between the two ends. CDR1 MNHEY and CDR2 SVGAGI come from the germline V gene. The CDR3 sequence is CASSRDRFYGYTF. The CDR3 coding sequence is TGTGCCAGCAGTCGCGACAGGTTCTATGGCTACACCTTC.

This clone was observed a single time. This chain joins TRBV30 and TRBJ2-4; D is perhaps TRBD2 (6 bases). CDR3 length: 13 residues. V lost 1 base, J lost 6 bases, and 10 bases lay in between. Germline assignment: CDR1 GTSNPN and CDR2 SVGIG (reference sequence). The CDR3 sequence is CAWSAGVRNIQYF. CDR3 in DNA: TGTGCCTGGAGTGCGGGGGTTAGAAACATTCAGTACTTC. The complete variable domain, with remaining parts taken from reference TRBV30 and TRBJ2-4, reads SQTIHQWPATLVQPVGSPLSLECTVEGTSNPNLYWYRQAAGRGLQLLFYSVGIGQISSEVPQNLSASRPQDRQFILSSKKLLLSDSGFYLCAWSAGVRNIQYFGAGTRLSVL.

J is TRBJ2-3 and V is TRBV9; 9 bases align to TRBD2. V dropped 4 bases and J dropped 0; count of bases not matched to a gene: 3. The CDR3 contains 15 residues. Germline V gene sequence: CDR1 SGDLS, CDR2 YYNGEE. CDR3 protein: CASSLSGGSTDTQYF. The CDR3 DNA reads TGTGCCAGCAGCTTGAGCGGGGGGAGCACAGATACGCAGTATTTT. Filled out from reference TRBV9 and TRBJ2-3, the complete variable domain reads DSGVTQTPKHLITATGQRVTLRCSPRSGDLSVYWYQQSLDQGLQFLIQYYNGEERAKGNILERFSAQQFPDLHSELNLSSLELGDSALYFCASSLSGGSTDTQYFGPGTRLTVL.